These T cell receptor beta chains were read from a single sample in a study of Ad26.COV2.S vaccination and SARS-CoV-2 variants. The table came from immunoSEQ multiplex PCR; TCRdb's copy has only in-frame clones and leaves some out. The table lists 300,000 to 500,000 clones, roughly nine tenths of them singletons. Sequenced here: peripheral blood, sampled in a trial of Ad26.COV2.S vaccine versus placebo. Receptor source: a person aged 18-65 years who received the Ad26.COV2.S COVID-19 vaccine or a placebo. Both conserved end residues are part of each CDR3. The D gene is left open where the match is weak. Clone size is shown for a subset of rows, as once, few, many or a class of expanded clone.

D	V	size	J	DNA	CDR3
NA	TRBV5-1	NA	TRBJ1-1	TGCGCCAGCAGCTTGGACAGGGCTGGAACTGAAGCTTTCTTT	CASSLDRAGTEAFF
NA	TRBV6-1	NA	TRBJ2-2	TGTGCCAGCAGTGAACTAAAGGGAAAGGACACCGGGGAGCTGTTTTTT	CASSELKGKDTGELFF
TRBD1	TRBV6-5	NA	TRBJ1-2	TGTGCCAGCAAGGGGGCAGTCTATGGCTACACCTTC	CASKGAVYGYTF
NA	TRBV11-2	NA	TRBJ1-4	TGTGCCAGCAGCTTAGGAGGAGGGCGTGAAAAACTGTTTTTT	CASSLGGGREKLFF
NA	TRBV2	NA	TRBJ2-6	TGTGCCAGCAGTAGGACGTTGTGGGGGGCCAACGTCCTGACTTTC	CASSRTLWGANVLTF
NA	TRBV6-2/TRBV6-3	NA	TRBJ1-1	TGTGCCAGCAGTTACGGTGCAGGGGTGAACACTGAAGCTTTCTTT	CASSYGAGVNTEAFF
TRBD1	TRBV6-1	NA	TRBJ2-7	TGTGCCAGCAGTGAAATTGACAGGGCCCCCTACGAGCAGTACTTC	CASSEIDRAPYEQYF
TRBD1	TRBV19	NA	TRBJ2-2	TGTGCCAGTAGTATTCCAGGGGGCTACGGGGAGCTGTTTTTT	CASSIPGGYGELFF
NA	TRBV9	NA	TRBJ1-2	TGTGCCAGCAGCGTAGCGGGGCAATCTAACTATGGCTACACCTTC	CASSVAGQSNYGYTF
TRBD2	TRBV5-8	NA	TRBJ2-5	TGTGCCAGCAGCCCTGGGGTGGCTAGCGGGCAAGAGACCCAGTACTTC	CASSPGVASGQETQYF
TRBD1	TRBV5-8	NA	TRBJ2-7	TGTGCCAGCAGCTTTGATGGGACAGGGTCCTCCCTAGAGCAGACCTACGAGCAGTACTTC	CASSFDGTGSSLEQTYEQYF
NA	TRBV2	NA	TRBJ2-7	TGTGCCAGCAAGGAGGGGGGGATCGACGAGCAGTACTTC	CASKEGGIDEQYF
NA	TRBV2	NA	TRBJ1-4	TGTGCCAGCCTTGAAGGGGTTAATGAAAAACTGTTTTTT	CASLEGVNEKLFF
NA	TRBV12-3/TRBV12-4	NA	TRBJ1-4	TGTGCCAGCAGTCCCCGGGTTCGCGGAAAACTGTTTTTT	CASSPRVRGKLFF
NA	TRBV30	NA	TRBJ1-2	TGTGCCTGGGTCCGAGGGGTTACTAACTATGGCTACACCTTC	CAWVRGVTNYGYTF
NA	TRBV6-5	NA	TRBJ1-1	TGTGCCTCCCGCAAAGGCACTGAAGCTTTCTTT	CASRKGTEAFF
NA	TRBV27	NA	TRBJ1-5	TGTGCCTCAGGACGGTTCAATCAGCCCCAGCATTTT	CASGRFNQPQHF
NA	TRBV5-1	few	TRBJ2-7	TGCGCCAGCAGCTTGGCCCCGGGGAGCTACGAGCAGTACTTC	CASSLAPGSYEQYF
TRBD1	TRBV11-2	NA	TRBJ1-6	TGTGCCAGCAGCTTAGAGACAGGGGATTCACCCCTCCACTTT	CASSLETGDSPLHF
NA	TRBV6-5	NA	TRBJ2-7	TGTGCCAGCAAGGGGAGCTCCTACGAGCAGTACTTC	CASKGSSYEQYF
NA	TRBV11-2	NA	TRBJ1-4	TGTGCCAGCAGCTCCGGACACCACGGTTCGGAAAAACTGTTTTTT	CASSSGHHGSEKLFF
NA	TRBV19	NA	TRBJ1-5	TGTGCCAGTAGGCATGCCGTCGGCCCTAGCAATCAGCCCCAGCATTTT	CASRHAVGPSNQPQHF
NA	TRBV18	NA	TRBJ1-4	TGTGCCAGCTCACCAGTGGGGACTACTAATGAAAAACTGTTTTTT	CASSPVGTTNEKLFF
NA	TRBV19	NA	TRBJ2-1	TGTGCCAGTAGTATAGAGGTAACGGCCTACAATGAGCAGTTCTTC	CASSIEVTAYNEQFF
TRBD2	TRBV3-1/TRBV3-2	NA	TRBJ2-2	TGTGCCAGCAGCCAAGACGGGAGGGGCACCGGGGAGCTGTTTTTT	CASSQDGRGTGELFF
TRBD1	TRBV6-5	few	TRBJ1-6	TGTGCCAGTACCTTGACAGGGGCCCTTCCACCCCTCCACTTT	CASTLTGALPPLHF
NA	TRBV5-1	NA	TRBJ1-1	TGCGCCAGCAGCTTGGAACAGAGCAACACTGAAGCTTTCTTT	CASSLEQSNTEAFF
TRBD1	TRBV15	once	TRBJ1-2	TGTGCCACCAGCAGAGGGGGACAGGGCCAAAATGGCTACACCTTC	CATSRGGQGQNGYTF
NA	TRBV7-9	NA	TRBJ1-1	TGTGCCAGCAGCTTATTTATAGGGGGTCTTCGAGGGACTGAAGCTTTCTTT	CASSLFIGGLRGTEAFF
TRBD1	TRBV12-3/TRBV12-4	NA	TRBJ1-2	TGTGCCAGCAGTTCGGGGACAGCTCATGGCTACACCTTC	CASSSGTAHGYTF
NA	TRBV2	once	TRBJ2-1	TGTGCCAGCATCAGGTCCCTTAAAAATGAGCAGTTCTTC	CASIRSLKNEQFF
NA	TRBV7-2	NA	TRBJ1-6	TGTGCCAGCAGCCTCGGGACTCCCGGGGGTTCACCCCTCCACTTT	CASSLGTPGGSPLHF
TRBD1	TRBV12-3/TRBV12-4	NA	TRBJ1-2	TGTGCCAGCAGTTGGACAGGGGAAGGCTACACCTTC	CASSWTGEGYTF
TRBD1	TRBV7-2	NA	TRBJ1-2	TGTGCCAGCAGCCCGATGGGACAGCCCTATGGCTACACCTTC	CASSPMGQPYGYTF
NA	TRBV6-4	once	TRBJ1-2	TGTGCCAGCAGTCCTTTCCGTGGGAGCGGTGGCTACACCTTC	CASSPFRGSGGYTF
TRBD1	TRBV12-5	NA	TRBJ2-2	TGTGCTAGTGGTTTGGGACAGGGAAACACCGGGGAGCTGTTTTTT	CASGLGQGNTGELFF
NA	TRBV18	NA	TRBJ2-7	TGTGCCAGCTCACGTACCTCGGACGGGACCTACGAGCAGTACTTC	CASSRTSDGTYEQYF
NA	TRBV27	NA	TRBJ1-1	TGTGCCAGCAGTTTTTTGGAGGGGTCGGCTGAAGCTTTCTTT	CASSFLEGSAEAFF
NA	TRBV2	once	TRBJ2-5	TGTGCCAGCAGTGCGACCGGGACTTTACAAGAGACCCAGTACTTC	CASSATGTLQETQYF
NA	TRBV18	once	TRBJ1-2	TGTGCCAGCTCACCATCTCAACCCCGGACAGCCAGCAGGGGCTACACCTTC	CASSPSQPRTASRGYTF
NA	TRBV4-2	few	TRBJ1-3	TGTGCCAGCAGCCAAGATTTGGGCCCGGGGACTGGAAACACCATATATTTT	CASSQDLGPGTGNTIYF
TRBD2	TRBV10-2	NA	TRBJ2-5	TGCGCCAGCAAAGAGACTAGCCGGGAGACCCAGTACTTC	CASKETSRETQYF
NA	TRBV5-5	few	TRBJ1-2	TGTGCCAGCAGCTTGGCAGGGAACTATGGCTACACCTTC	CASSLAGNYGYTF
NA	TRBV13	NA	TRBJ1-1	TGTGCCAGCAGCCTACCGGGACTCCCAGAAGCTTTCTTT	CASSLPGLPEAFF
TRBD2	TRBV9	NA	TRBJ2-3	TGTGCCAGCAGCCCTAGCGGGGGACTCACAGATACGCAGTATTTT	CASSPSGGLTDTQYF
TRBD1	TRBV6-5	NA	TRBJ2-7	TGTGCCAGCAGTTTACAGGGGGCCTCCTACGAGCAGTACTTC	CASSLQGASYEQYF
TRBD2	TRBV7-2	NA	TRBJ2-1	TGTGCCAGCAGCTTCGGGACTAGCGGGGCTGAGCAGTTCTTC	CASSFGTSGAEQFF
NA	TRBV7-2	NA	TRBJ2-3	TGTGCCAGCAGCTTAGCGGGGGGGCGCGGATATACGCAGTATTTT	CASSLAGGRGYTQYF
NA	TRBV6-2/TRBV6-3	NA	TRBJ2-1	TGTGCCAGCAGTCGACAGGGACTAAACTACAATGAGCAGTTCTTC	CASSRQGLNYNEQFF